This TCR beta chain is drawn from a study of blood T cell repertoires in COVID-19. Study summary: Both acute and convalescent COVID-19 samples were obtained from the United States, Italy and Spain. T cells, B-cell-depleted T cells, or PBMCs provided the cDNA or gDNA that served as material.

Germline assignment: CDR1 SGHRS and CDR2 YFSETQ. This CDR3 is built from 15 residues. V was shortened by 2 bases and J by 1 base, with 12 bases between the two germline ends. As originally analysed: Estimation of nucleated cell counts relied on the amplification of reference gene primers. The method was immunoSEQ multiplex PCR; TCRdb's version includes in-frame clones alone and lacks a portion of them. V and J calls and clone size are those listed in that table; D and trimming were worked out from the DNA. The sample carries 85,000 to 100,000 clones, roughly 88% recorded once. The chain recombines TRBV5-1 with TRBJ1-1, with D possibly being TRBD1 (5 bases). The sequence came from a man in his fifties or sixties with active or convalescent COVID-19. What was sequenced was peripheral blood. CDR3 sequence: CASSFTGGGNTEAFF. The CDR3, as DNA: TGCGCCAGCAGCTTTACGGGGGGAGGGAACACTGAAGCTTTCTTT. The whole variable domain, remainder taken from reference TRBV5-1 and TRBJ1-1, is KAGVTQTPRYLIKTRGQQVTLSCSPISGHRSVSWYQQTPGQGLQFLFEYFSETQRNKGNFPGRFSGRQFSNSRSEMNVSTLELGDSALYLCASSFTGGGNTEAFFGQGTRLTVV.